These 16 T cell receptor beta chains were sequenced from one sample in a study of read filtering for tumor transcriptome and immune sequencing. Molecular barcoded adaptors covering alpha/delta and beta/gamma chains were used on roughly 400 ng RNA. TCRdb redid the calling of the reads with MiXCR, one entry per CDR3 protein. The repertoire holds approximately 59,000 distinct CDR3 sequences, with 9% to 15% as singletons. Specimen: a population of CD138-negative cells sorted from bone marrow. The receptors stem from a donor at least 40 years old with multiple myeloma.

This clonotype was seen ten or more times. The chain joins TRBV5-1 to TRBJ1-1; 7 bases map to TRBD1. Germline V CDR1 and CDR2: SGHRS, YFSETQ. The length of the CDR3 is 14 residues. Unmatched junction bases numbered 3, after V lost 0 bases and J lost 4 bases. CDR3 in DNA: TGCGCCAGCAGCTTGGAACAGGGGAGCACTGAAGCTTTCTTT. Translation: CASSLEQGSTEAFF.

This clonotype was found many times. This chain connects TRBV7-8 to TRBJ2-5, with D perhaps matching TRBD2 (6 bases). This CDR3 is built from 16 residues. V was clipped by 1 base and J by 1 base, with 13 bases between them. Per the germline V gene, CDR1 is SGHVS and CDR2 is FQNEAQ. The CDR3 loop is CASSLGLLAGQETQYF. CDR3 sequence (DNA): TGTGCCAGCAGCTTAGGGTTACTAGCTGGCCAAGAGACCCAGTACTTC. The whole variable domain, remainder taken from reference TRBV7-8 and TRBJ2-5, is GAGVSQSPRYKVAKRGQDVALRCDPISGHVSLFWYQQALGQGPEFLTYFQNEAQLDKSGLPSDRFFAERPEGSVSTLKIQRTQQEDSAVYLCASSLGLLAGQETQYFGPGTRLLVL.

Details on this clonotype: At one end, the junction sequence differs from germline, possibly due to a read error. This chain connects TRBV12-3 or TRBV12-4 to TRBJ1-5, with D tentatively TRBD1 (5 bases). The CDR3 is 12 amino acids. The CDR3 spells CASSQGNQSQHF. The CDR3 DNA reads as TGTGCCAGCAGTCAGGGAAATCAGTCCCAGCATTTT.

This clonotype has a single count. This may arise from a read error, as a much more abundant clone is one base away. This sequence joins TRBV7-2 and TRBJ2-1; D ambiguous. CDR1 SGHTA and CDR2 FQGNSA come from the germline V gene. Trimming removed 5 bases at V and 5 bases at J, with 19 bases between. The CDR3 loop spans 16 amino acids. As DNA, the CDR3 is TGTGCCAGCAGCCTTACGTGGGCGTCCCAAAACAATGAGCAGTTCTTC. Translation: CASSLTWASQNNEQFF.

This clonotype has a count of ten or more. The chain recombines TRBV11-2 with TRBJ2-5; TRBD1 matches at 7 bases. V lost 0 bases and J lost 3; bases outside the gene matches: 7. This CDR3 spans 16 amino acids. The germline V gene encodes CDR1 SGHAT and CDR2 FQNNGV. The CDR3 protein is CASSLDTGQNEETQYF. CDR3 nucleotide sequence: TGTGCCAGCAGCTTAGATACGGGACAGAATGAAGAGACCCAGTACTTC.

This clonotype has a handful of counts. With a far larger clone one base away, a read error is the likely cause. The gene calls are TRBV11-2 and TRBJ2-5, with 14 bases identical to TRBD2. From germline, CDR1 is SGHAT and CDR2 FQNNGV. The CDR3 spans 16 residues. The DNA for the CDR3 is TGTGCCAGCAGCGGGGGACTAGCGGGGGCCGGGGGGGCCCAGTGCTTC. Residues: CASSGGLAGAGGAQCF.

Regarding this clonotype: The junction does not match germline at one end; this may be a read error. The CDR3 sequence is CASREQGPSTEAFF. The CDR3 nucleotides are TGTGCCAGCCGTGAACAGGGGCCCAGCACTGAAGCTTTCTTT. The chain links TRBV6-4 to TRBJ1-1; TRBD1 agrees at 7 bases. CDR3 size: 14 residues. CDR1 is MRHNA and CDR2 is SNTAGT in the germline V gene.

A note on this clonotype: The CDR3 end shows no conserved phenylalanine or tryptophan, and so a read error is likely. It is unclear where the CDR3 begins or ends on the DNA, so no DNA is shown, and the CDR3 is as TCRdb lists it. The chain combines TRBV6-4 with TRBJ2-1. Germline values: CDR1 MRHNA, CDR2 SNTAGT. The CDR3 adds up to 13 amino acids, both ends counted. CDR3 loop: CASSENLYNEQVS.

This clonotype has a handful of counts. J is TRBJ1-2 and V is TRBV12-3 or TRBV12-4, with unresolved D. The CDR3 covers 12 residues. Trimming removed 9 bases from V and 1 base from J, with 9 bases in between. The CDR3 nucleotides read TGTGCCAGTCTAGGGCTTAACTATGGCTACACCTTC. This translates into CASLGLNYGYTF.

There are many counts of this clonotype. The chain links TRBV20-1 to TRBJ2-5; TRBD2 matches 12 bases. The ends lost 3 bases at V and 10 bases at J; junction bases unmatched: 12. The V gene's germline CDR1 is DFQATT and CDR2 SNEGSKA (reference sequence). This CDR3 is 15 amino acids long. CDR3 sequence reads: CSARETSGGPNVQYF. The CDR3 region has the DNA TGCAGTGCTAGGGAGACTAGCGGGGGCCCAAACGTCCAGTACTTC.

This clonotype has only a few counts. The J gene is TRBJ2-3, the V gene TRBV7-9; D is uncertain. The length of the CDR3 is 13 residues. V gave up 3 bases and J gave up 5 bases, with 9 bases separating them. Germline V lookup: CDR1 SEHNR, CDR2 FQNEAQ (reference sequence). CDR3 protein: CASSFGGLDTQYF. The CDR3 DNA reads TGTGCCAGCAGCTTTGGTGGGCTAGATACGCAGTATTTT. The complete variable domain, with remaining parts taken from reference TRBV7-9 and TRBJ2-3, reads DTGVSQNPRHKITKRGQNVTFRCDPISEHNRLYWYRQTLGQGPEFLTYFQNEAQLEKSRLLSDRFSAERPKGSFSTLEIQRTEQGDSAMYLCASSFGGLDTQYFGPGTRLTVL.

This clonotype has ten or more counts. The V gene is TRBV15, the J gene TRBJ2-3; the match to TRBD2 covers 8 bases. Germline loops: CDR1 LNHNV, CDR2 YYDKDF (reference sequence). V lost 1 base to trimming and J lost 2 bases; unmatched junction nucleotides: 5. The CDR3 is 16 residues long. The CDR3 is CATSRGGTRSTDTQYF. Here the CDR3 DNA reads TGTGCCACCAGCAGAGGAGGGACTAGATCCACAGATACGCAGTATTTT.

Concerning this clonotype: Given a much more abundant clone one base away, this may be a read error. The chain employs TRBV29-1 and TRBJ2-3; no clear D. From germline, CDR1 is SQVTM and CDR2 ANQGSEA. The CDR3 spans 14 residues. The germline V and J ends were trimmed by 3 bases and 0 bases, with 10 bases remaining between them. Here the CDR3 DNA reads TGCAGCGTTGAGTGGGCGACTAGCACAGATACGCAGTATTTT. This translates into CSVEWATSTDTQYF.

This clonotype was found many times. The J gene is TRBJ2-3, the V gene TRBV4-2; D unresolved. Trimming stripped 2 bases from V and 3 bases from J, with 0 bases between. Germline V gives CDR1 LGHNA, CDR2 YNFKEQ. CDR3 length: 11 residues. The CDR3 sequence is CASSQTDTQYF. DNA for the CDR3: TGTGCCAGCAGCCAAACAGATACGCAGTATTTT.

This clonotype was found many times. This rearrangement joins TRBV6-5 to TRBJ2-3, with 13 bases fitting TRBD2. The CDR3 contains 17 residues. V trimming: 5 bases; J trimming: 8 bases; junction bases outside the gene matches: 13. Germline assignment: CDR1 MNHEY and CDR2 SVGAGI. The CDR3 here is CASSPLRTSGGLGTQYF. DNA of the CDR3: TGTGCCAGCAGTCCCCTGCGGACTAGCGGGGGTCTGGGTACGCAGTATTTT.

As for this clonotype: A much larger clone is a single base away; this may be a read error. V and J are TRBV20-1 and TRBJ2-3, with D tentatively TRBD1 (6 bases). Trimming took 5 bases from V and 8 from J, leaving 11 bases between them. This CDR3 has 11 amino acids. Looked up from germline, CDR1 is DFQATT and CDR2 is SNEGSKA (reference sequence). The CDR3 protein is CSARQVVTQYF. For the CDR3, the DNA is TGCAGTGCTCGACAGGTGGTTACGCAGTATTTT.